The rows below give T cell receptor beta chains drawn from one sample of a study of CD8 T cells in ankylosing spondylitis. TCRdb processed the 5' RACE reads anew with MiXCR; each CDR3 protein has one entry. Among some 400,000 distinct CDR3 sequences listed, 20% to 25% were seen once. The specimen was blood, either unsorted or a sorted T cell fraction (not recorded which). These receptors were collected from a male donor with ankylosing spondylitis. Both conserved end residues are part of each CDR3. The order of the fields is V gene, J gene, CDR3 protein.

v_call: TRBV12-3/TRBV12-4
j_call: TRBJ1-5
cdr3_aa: CASSLALGAIRNQPQHF

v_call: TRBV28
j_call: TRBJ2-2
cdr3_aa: CASRMGQEYTGELFF

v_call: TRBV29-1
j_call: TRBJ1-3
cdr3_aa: CSVGVGGTIYF

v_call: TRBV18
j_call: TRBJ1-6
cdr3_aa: CASSALPGGNSPLHF

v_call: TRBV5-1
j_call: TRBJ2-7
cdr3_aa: CASSLRSRQGALTYEQYF

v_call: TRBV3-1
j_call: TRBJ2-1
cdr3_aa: CASSHHGRNYNEQFF

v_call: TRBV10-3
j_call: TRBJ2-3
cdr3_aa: CATTQGVDTQYF

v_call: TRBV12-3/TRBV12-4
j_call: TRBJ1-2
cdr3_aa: CASQGRDYGYTF

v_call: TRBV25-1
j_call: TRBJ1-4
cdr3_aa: CASSDRGATNEKLFF

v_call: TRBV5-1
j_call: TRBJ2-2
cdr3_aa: CASSLATGWRNTGELFF

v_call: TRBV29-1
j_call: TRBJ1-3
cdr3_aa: CSVGQGPTGNTIYF

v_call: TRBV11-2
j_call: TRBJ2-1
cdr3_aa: CASSLGVAGEEGNEQFF

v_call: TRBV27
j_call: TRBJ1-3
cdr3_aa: CASNLTSGFSGNTIYF

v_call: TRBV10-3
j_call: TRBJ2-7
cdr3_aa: CAISEPGHEQYF

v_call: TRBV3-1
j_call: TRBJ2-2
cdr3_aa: CASSRGLAGGHGGELFF

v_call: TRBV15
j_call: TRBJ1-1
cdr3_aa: CATSRDPPGQATEAFF

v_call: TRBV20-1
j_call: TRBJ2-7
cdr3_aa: CSAAFAGRAGEQYF

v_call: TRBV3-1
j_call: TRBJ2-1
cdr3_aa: CASSRDSASYNEQFF

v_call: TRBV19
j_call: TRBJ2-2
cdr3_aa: CASSGRTGELFF

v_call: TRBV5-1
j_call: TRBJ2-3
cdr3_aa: CASRAEIAGGRDTQYF

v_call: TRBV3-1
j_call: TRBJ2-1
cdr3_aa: CASSQDKGYNEQFF

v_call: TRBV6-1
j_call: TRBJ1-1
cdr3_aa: CASSQLRAGNTEAFF

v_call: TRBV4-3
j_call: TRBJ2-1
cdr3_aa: CASSQGDPSYNEQFF

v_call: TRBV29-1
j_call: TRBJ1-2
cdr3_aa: CSVEIGYGYTF

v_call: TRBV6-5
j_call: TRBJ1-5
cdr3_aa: CASSYRSGQPQHF

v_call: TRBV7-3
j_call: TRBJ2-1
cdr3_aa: CASGDGMNNEQFF

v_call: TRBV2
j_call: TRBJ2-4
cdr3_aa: CASSASGGRAGLNIQYF

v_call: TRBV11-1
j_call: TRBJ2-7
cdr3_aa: CASSYGQDSSYEQYF

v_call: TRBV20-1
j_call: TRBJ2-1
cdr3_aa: CSATSGRVPISSYNEQFF

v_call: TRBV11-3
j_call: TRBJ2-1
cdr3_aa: CASSSISLPYNEQFF

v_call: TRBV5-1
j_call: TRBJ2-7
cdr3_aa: CASSLGAGLSEQYF

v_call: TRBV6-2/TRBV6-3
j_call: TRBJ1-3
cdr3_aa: CASRQHGQLDSGNTIYF

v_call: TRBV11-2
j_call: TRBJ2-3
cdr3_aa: CASSLWGGGDRGTDTQYF

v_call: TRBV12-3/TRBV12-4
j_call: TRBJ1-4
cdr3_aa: CASSRLEKLFF

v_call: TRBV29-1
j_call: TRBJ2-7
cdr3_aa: CSVRRGPTYEQYF

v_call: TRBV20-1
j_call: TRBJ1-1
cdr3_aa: CSAAGTEAFF

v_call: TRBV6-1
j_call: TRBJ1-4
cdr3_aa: CASSRQDGHNEKLFF

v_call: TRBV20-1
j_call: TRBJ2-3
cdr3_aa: CSAWTSGRSTDTQYF

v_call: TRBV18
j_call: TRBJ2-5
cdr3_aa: CASSPGTEETQYF

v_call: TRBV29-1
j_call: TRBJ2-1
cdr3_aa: CSANQDTYNEQFF

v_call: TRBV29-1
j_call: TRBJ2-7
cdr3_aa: CSVSGKSSYEQYF

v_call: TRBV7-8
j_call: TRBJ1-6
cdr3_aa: CASSLDGTGNSPLHF

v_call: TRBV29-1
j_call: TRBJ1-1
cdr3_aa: CSANRGRGTEAFF

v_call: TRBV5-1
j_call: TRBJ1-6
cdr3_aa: CASSLQGRFNSPLHF

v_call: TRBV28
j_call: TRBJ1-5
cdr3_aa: CASSSAGGNQPQHF

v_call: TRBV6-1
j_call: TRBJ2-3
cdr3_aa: CASRAVEDWTDTQYF